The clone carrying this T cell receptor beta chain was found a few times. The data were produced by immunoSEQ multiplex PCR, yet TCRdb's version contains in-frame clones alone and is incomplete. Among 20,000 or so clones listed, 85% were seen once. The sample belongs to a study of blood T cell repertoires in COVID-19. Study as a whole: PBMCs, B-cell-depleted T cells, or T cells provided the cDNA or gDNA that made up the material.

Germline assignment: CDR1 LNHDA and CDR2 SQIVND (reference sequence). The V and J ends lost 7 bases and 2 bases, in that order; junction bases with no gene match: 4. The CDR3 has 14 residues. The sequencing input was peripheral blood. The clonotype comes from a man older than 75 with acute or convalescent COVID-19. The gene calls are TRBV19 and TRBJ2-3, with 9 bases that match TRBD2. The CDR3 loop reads CASTTSGHTDTQYF. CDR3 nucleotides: TGTGCCAGTACGACTAGCGGACACACAGATACGCAGTATTTT.